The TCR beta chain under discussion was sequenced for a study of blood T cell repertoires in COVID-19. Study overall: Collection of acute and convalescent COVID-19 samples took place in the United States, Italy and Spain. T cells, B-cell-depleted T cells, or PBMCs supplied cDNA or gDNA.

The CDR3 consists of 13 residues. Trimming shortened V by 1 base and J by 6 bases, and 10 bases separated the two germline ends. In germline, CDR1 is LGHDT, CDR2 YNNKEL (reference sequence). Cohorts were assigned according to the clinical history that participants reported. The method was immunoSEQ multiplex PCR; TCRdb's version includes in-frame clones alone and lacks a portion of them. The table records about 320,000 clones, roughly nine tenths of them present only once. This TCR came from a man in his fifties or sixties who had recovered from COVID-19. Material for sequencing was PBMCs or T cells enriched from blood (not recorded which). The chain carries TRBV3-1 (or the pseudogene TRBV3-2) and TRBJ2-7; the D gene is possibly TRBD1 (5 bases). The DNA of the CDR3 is TGTGCCAGCAGCCAAGGAGGCAGGGTCGAGCAGTACTTC. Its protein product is CASSQGGRVEQYF.